Listed below are T cell receptor beta chains from one sample, sequenced in a study of identical twins' blood T cells. TCRdb analysed the 5' RACE reads with MiXCR anew, one entry per CDR3 protein. Of hundreds of thousands of distinct CDR3 sequences listed, roughly 31% are singletons. Sequences were obtained from PBMCs. Receptor source: a woman aged 18 to 55 in good health. CDR3s include the opening cysteine and the closing phenylalanine or tryptophan. The D gene is left open where the match is weak. A row's size may be missing; if present it is once, few, many or a size class.

>.|.|TRBV15|TRBJ1-2
TGTGCCACCAGCGTTGATGACTCCTATGGCTACACCTTC
CATSVDDSYGYTF
>few|.|TRBV30|TRBJ1-2
TGTGCCCGGAGTGAGGCGAGCCGGCGGTACATTAACTATGGCTACACCTTC
CARSEASRRYINYGYTF
>.|.|TRBV29-1|TRBJ1-1
TGCAGCGTTGAGCAATCCCAGTTGAACACTGGAGCTTTCTTT
CSVEQSQLNTGAFF
>.|.|TRBV20-1|TRBJ1-5
TGCAGTGCTAGTCTCCGGGGGGGCAATCAGCCCCAGCATTTT
CSASLRGGNQPQHF
>.|.|TRBV7-9|TRBJ1-2
TGTGCCAGCAGCCCGGGCGGCACCTACTATGGCTACACCTTC
CASSPGGTYYGYTF
>few|TRBD2|TRBV7-9|TRBJ2-1
TGTGCCAGCAGAGGGACTAGCGGGTTGGGAATGAAGCAGTTCTTC
CASRGTSGLGMKQFF
>many|.|TRBV6-6|TRBJ2-1
TGTGCCAGCAGGGGAGCGGGCGATGAGCAGTTCTTC
CASRGAGDEQFF
>many|TRBD1|TRBV19|TRBJ1-1
TGTGCCAGTAGTTTCCCCGCAGGGGGGAACACTGAAGCTTTCTTT
CASSFPAGGNTEAFF
>.|.|TRBV16|TRBJ1-3
TGTGCCAGCAGCCTACCGGGGGCGAACACCATATATTTT
CASSLPGANTIYF
>.|.|TRBV5-1|TRBJ2-7
TGCGTCAGCAGCTTGGCGGGCAGACACTACGAGCAGTACTTC
CVSSLAGRHYEQYF
>few|.|TRBV6-5|TRBJ1-4
TGTGCCAGCAGTATCACCGGGATACCGAATGAAAAACTGTTTTTT
CASSITGIPNEKLFF
>.|.|TRBV14|TRBJ1-2
TGTGCCAGCAGCCAAGAGGCAATGAGCTATGGCTACACCTTC
CASSQEAMSYGYTF
>few|.|TRBV20-1|TRBJ2-7
TGCAGTGCTAGCACGATCTACGAGCAGTACTTC
CSASTIYEQYF
>many|TRBD1|TRBV5-1|TRBJ1-1
TGCGCCAGCAGCCCTGGGACAGGGGTTGGAGCTTTCTTT
CASSPGTGVGAFF
>.|TRBD1|TRBV2|TRBJ1-2
TGTGCCAGCAGTGAAGCAGTGACAGGGAACTATGGCTACACCTTC
CASSEAVTGNYGYTF
>.|.|TRBV29-1|TRBJ2-3
TGCAGCGTTGAGGGAATTTTAGATACGCAGTATTTT
CSVEGILDTQYF
>.|TRBD1|TRBV13|TRBJ2-3
TGTGCCAGCAGCTTACAGGGCACAGGGGGAACAGATACGCAGTATTTT
CASSLQGTGGTDTQYF
>.|.|TRBV18|TRBJ2-1
TGTGCCAGCTCGAGGTCTGGCAACTCCTACAATGAGCAGTTCTTC
CASSRSGNSYNEQFF
>.|.|TRBV6-5|TRBJ2-3
TGTGCCAGCAGCCGAACCGGGACTCCTACAGATACGCAGTATTTT
CASSRTGTPTDTQYF
>few|.|TRBV20-1|TRBJ1-2
TGCAGTGCATCGTCAGGAGAGCTCTATGGCTACACCTTC
CSASSGELYGYTF
>few|TRBD1|TRBV5-6|TRBJ2-7
TGTGCCAGCAGCTTGGTAGGGACAGGGCGTTTCTACGAGCAGTACTTC
CASSLVGTGRFYEQYF
>few|.|TRBV3-1|TRBJ1-2
TGTGCCAGCAGCCAAGGTCCGTCAGGGAGTTATGGCTACACCTTC
CASSQGPSGSYGYTF
>few|TRBD2|TRBV14|TRBJ2-1
TGTGCCAGCAGCCAGACTACTAGCGAAGGAGCTGAGCAGTTCTTC
CASSQTTSEGAEQFF
>few|.|TRBV20-1|TRBJ2-7
TGCAGTGCTCTCCCCCGGGGGGGACAGTACGAGCAGTACTTC
CSALPRGGQYEQYF
>many|.|TRBV12-3/TRBV12-4|TRBJ1-1
TGTGCCAGCAGTTTAAACGGGGTAGCTTTCTTT
CASSLNGVAFF
>.|.|TRBV7-9|TRBJ1-2
TGTGCCAGCAGCTTAGGGCGGGGGAACTATGGCTACACCTTC
CASSLGRGNYGYTF
>.|.|TRBV28|TRBJ1-2
TGTGCCAGCAGGGGGGACACCTATGGCTACACCTTC
CASRGDTYGYTF
>few|TRBD1|TRBV6-6|TRBJ1-1
TGTGCCAGCAGTTACTCTGAGGGGGCGCACGAAGCTTTCTTT
CASSYSEGAHEAFF
>.|.|TRBV11-2|TRBJ1-4
TGTGCCAGCAGCCGTAGGCAGATTAATGAAAAACTGTTTTTT
CASSRRQINEKLFF
>many|.|TRBV6-5|TRBJ2-1
TGTGCCAGCAGTTACCTTCGGGGAGAGCAGTTCTTC
CASSYLRGEQFF
>.|.|TRBV29-1|TRBJ1-1
TGCAGCGTTGATTTTGGGCAGAAGCTGAACACTGAAGCTTTCTTT
CSVDFGQKLNTEAFF
>.|.|TRBV5-1|TRBJ1-1
TGCGCCAGCAGCTTGGAAGATGAAGCTTTCTTT
CASSLEDEAFF
>many|TRBD1|TRBV2|TRBJ1-5
TGTGCCAGCAGTCTGACAGGGGACGGGCCCCAGCATTTT
CASSLTGDGPQHF
>once|.|TRBV6-5|TRBJ2-7
TGTGCCAGCAGTTACGGCTCTAGCGTAGACTACGAGCAGTACTTC
CASSYGSSVDYEQYF
>.|.|TRBV7-2|TRBJ1-1
TGTGCCAGCAGTTATCGGCTGTTCGGGGCTTTCTTT
CASSYRLFGAFF
>.|TRBD1|TRBV5-1|TRBJ1-1
TGCGCCAGCAGCCGGGAAGGGACAGGGGGTATAAGAGCTTTCTTT
CASSREGTGGIRAFF